The text below deals with one T cell receptor (beta chain). Its antigen remains unknown. The CDR3 spans 15 residues. The V gene end was trimmed by 5 bases and the J gene end by 8 bases; junction bases not matched to a gene: 11. The germline CDR1 and CDR2 sequences are SEHNR and FQNEAQ (reference sequence). Donors had nominal health at sampling but likely had unrecorded immune exposures. The primer mix had 60 Vbeta and 13 Jbeta primers. Profiled with immunoSEQ multiplex PCR; TCRdb holds only in-frame clones, not every one. The sample has 250,000 to 350,000 clones; 75% to 90% are singletons. This entry belongs to a study of cytomegalovirus exposure and HLA in healthy donors. Across the whole study: An earlier analysis found around 100 million unique TCR beta sequences from about 179 million T cells. Study-level results: The study listed under 200 cytomegalovirus-associated TCR beta chains.

This chain joins TRBV7-9 and TRBJ2-1, with 8 bases matching TRBD2. This TCR derives from a man aged 40-49 years in good health and CMV-seropositive. Sequenced input: PBMCs. This CDR3 reads CASSRTGTSHYEQFF. Written as DNA, the CDR3 is TGTGCCAGCAGCCGAACCGGGACTAGTCATTATGAGCAGTTCTTC.